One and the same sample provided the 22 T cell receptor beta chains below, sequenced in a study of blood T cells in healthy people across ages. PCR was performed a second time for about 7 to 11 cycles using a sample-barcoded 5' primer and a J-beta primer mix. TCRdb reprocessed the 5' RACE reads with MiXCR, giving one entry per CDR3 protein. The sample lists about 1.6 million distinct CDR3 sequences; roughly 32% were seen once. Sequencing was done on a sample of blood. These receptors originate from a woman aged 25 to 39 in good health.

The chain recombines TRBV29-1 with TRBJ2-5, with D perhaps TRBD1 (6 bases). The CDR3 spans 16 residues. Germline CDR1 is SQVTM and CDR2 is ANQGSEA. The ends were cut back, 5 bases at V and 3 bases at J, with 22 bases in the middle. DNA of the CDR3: TGCAGCGTTATCGGACAGCCCCGCGCCATCAAAGAGACCCAGTACTTC. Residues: CSVIGQPRAIKETQYF.

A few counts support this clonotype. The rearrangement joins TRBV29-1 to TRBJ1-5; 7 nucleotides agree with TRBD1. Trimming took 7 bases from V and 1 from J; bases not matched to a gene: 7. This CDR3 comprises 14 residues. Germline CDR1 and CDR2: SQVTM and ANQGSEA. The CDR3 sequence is CSALTGVSNQPQHF. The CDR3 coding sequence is TGCAGCGCCCTTACAGGGGTGAGCAATCAGCCCCAGCATTTT.

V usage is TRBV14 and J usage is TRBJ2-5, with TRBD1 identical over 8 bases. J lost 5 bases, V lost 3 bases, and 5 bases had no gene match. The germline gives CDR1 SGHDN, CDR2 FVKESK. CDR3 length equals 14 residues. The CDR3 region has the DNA TGTGCCAGCAGCCAGGACAGGGTGATGGAGACCCAGTACTTC. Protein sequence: CASSQDRVMETQYF.

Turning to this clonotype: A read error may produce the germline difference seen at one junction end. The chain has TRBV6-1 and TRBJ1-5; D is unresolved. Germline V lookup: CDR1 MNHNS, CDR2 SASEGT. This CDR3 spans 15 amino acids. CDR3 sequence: CASSEYGHYNQPQHF. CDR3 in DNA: TGTGCCAGCAGTGAATATGGGCACTACAATCAACCCCAGCATTTT.

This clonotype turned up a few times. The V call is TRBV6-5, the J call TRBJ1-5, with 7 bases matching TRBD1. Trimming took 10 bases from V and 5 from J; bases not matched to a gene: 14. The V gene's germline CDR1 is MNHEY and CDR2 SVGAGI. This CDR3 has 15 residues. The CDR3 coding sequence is TGTGCCACAAGCCAAAATAGGGGGCAGGATCAGCCCCAGCATTTT. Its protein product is CATSQNRGQDQPQHF.

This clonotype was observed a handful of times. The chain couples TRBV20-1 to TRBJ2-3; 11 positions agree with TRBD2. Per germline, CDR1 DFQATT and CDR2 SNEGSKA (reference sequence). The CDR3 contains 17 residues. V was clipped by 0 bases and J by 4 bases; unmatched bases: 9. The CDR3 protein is CSARDLSGGARPDTQYF. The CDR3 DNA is TGCAGTGCTAGAGATCTTAGCGGGGGGGCTCGTCCAGATACGCAGTATTTT.

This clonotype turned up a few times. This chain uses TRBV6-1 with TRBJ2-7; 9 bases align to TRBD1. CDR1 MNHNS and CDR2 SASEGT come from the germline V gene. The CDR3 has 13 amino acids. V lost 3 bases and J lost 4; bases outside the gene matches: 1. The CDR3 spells CASSEDRGYEQYF. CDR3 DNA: TGTGCCAGCAGTGAGGACAGGGGTTACGAGCAGTACTTC.

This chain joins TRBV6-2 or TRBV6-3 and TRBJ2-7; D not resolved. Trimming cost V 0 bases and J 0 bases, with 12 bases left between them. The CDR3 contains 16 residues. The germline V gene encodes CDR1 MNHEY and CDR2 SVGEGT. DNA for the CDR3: TGTGCCAGCAGTTACTCCTTTGCCGTAGGCTCCTACGAGCAGTACTTC. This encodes CASSYSFAVGSYEQYF.

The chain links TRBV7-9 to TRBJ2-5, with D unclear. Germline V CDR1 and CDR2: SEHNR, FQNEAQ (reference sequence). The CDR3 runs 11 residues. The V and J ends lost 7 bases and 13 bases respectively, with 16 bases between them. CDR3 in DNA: TGTGCCAGCAAACTGGATCAAGTAGGGTACTTC. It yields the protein CASKLDQVGYF. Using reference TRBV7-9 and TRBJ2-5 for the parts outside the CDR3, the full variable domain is DTGVSQNPRHKITKRGQNVTFRCDPISEHNRLYWYRQTLGQGPEFLTYFQNEAQLEKSRLLSDRFSAERPKGSFSTLEIQRTEQGDSAMYLCASKLDQVGYFGPGTRLLVL.

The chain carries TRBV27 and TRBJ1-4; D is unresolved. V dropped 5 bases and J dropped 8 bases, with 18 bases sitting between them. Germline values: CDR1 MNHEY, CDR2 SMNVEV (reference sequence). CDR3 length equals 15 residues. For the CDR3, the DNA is TGTGCCAGCAGTCCCCGAGGAGGGATCAGCGAAAAACTGTTTTTT. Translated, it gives CASSPRGGISEKLFF.

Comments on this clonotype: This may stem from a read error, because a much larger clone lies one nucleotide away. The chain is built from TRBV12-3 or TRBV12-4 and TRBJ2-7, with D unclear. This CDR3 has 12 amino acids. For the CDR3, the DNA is TGTGCCGGCAGTGCCATTCGTTACGAGCAGTACTTC. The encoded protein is CAGSAIRYEQYF.

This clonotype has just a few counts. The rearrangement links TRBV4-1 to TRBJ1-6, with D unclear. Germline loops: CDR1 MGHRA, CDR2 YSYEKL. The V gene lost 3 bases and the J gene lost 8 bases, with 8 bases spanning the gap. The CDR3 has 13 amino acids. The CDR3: CASSQVIYSPLHF. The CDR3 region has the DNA TGCGCCAGCAGCCAGGTGATCTATTCACCCCTCCACTTT.

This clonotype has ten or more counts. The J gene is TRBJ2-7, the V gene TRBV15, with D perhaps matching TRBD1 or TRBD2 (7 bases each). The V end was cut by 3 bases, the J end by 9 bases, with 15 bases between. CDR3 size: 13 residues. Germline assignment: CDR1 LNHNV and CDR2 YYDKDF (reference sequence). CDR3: CATSRDQGEGQYF. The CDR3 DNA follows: TGTGCCACCAGCAGGGATCAGGGGGAGGGGCAGTACTTC.

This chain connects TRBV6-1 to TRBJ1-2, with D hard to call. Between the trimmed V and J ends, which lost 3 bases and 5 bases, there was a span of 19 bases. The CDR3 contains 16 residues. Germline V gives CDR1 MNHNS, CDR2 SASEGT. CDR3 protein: CASSDLPDFVGYGYTF. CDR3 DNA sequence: TGTGCCAGCAGTGATCTTCCCGACTTTGTAGGGTATGGCTACACCTTC.

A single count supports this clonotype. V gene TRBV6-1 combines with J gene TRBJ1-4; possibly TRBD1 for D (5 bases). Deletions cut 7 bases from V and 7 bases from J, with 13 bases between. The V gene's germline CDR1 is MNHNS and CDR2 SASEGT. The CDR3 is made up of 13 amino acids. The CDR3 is CASKPGMSEKLFF. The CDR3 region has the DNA TGTGCCAGCAAGCCAGGGATGAGTGAAAAACTGTTTTTT.

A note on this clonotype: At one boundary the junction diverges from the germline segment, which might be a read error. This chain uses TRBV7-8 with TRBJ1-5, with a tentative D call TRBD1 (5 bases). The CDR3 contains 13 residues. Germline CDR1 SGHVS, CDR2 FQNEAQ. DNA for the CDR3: TGTGCCAGCGGCTTAGCGGGGGACGCGGCGGAGCATTTT. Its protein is CASGLAGDAAEHF.

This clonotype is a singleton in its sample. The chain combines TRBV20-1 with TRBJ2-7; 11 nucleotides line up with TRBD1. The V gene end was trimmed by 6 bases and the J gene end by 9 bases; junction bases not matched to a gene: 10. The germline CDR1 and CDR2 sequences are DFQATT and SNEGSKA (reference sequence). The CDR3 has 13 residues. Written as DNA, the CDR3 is TGCAGTGCGGACGGGACAGGGGGATCCGGGCAGTACTTC. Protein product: CSADGTGGSGQYF.

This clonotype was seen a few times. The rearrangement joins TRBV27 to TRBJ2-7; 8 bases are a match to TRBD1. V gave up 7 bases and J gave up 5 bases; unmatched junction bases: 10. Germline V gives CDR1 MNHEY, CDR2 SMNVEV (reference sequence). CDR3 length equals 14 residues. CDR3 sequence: CASISLDRGNEQYF. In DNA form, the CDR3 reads TGTGCCAGCATCTCCCTCGACAGGGGCAACGAGCAGTACTTC.

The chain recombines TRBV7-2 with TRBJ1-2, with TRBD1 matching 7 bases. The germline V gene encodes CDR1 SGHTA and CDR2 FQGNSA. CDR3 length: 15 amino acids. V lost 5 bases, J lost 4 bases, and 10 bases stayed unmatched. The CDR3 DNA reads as TGTGCCAGCAGCCCCCAGGGACAGTTCCCCTATGGCTACACCTTC. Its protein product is CASSPQGQFPYGYTF.

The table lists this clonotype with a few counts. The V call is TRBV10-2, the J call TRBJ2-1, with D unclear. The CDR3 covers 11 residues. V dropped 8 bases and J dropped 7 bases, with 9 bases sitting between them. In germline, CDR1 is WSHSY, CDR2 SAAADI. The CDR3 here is CASLLGNEQFF. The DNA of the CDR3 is TGCGCCAGCCTCCTTGGGAATGAGCAGTTCTTC.

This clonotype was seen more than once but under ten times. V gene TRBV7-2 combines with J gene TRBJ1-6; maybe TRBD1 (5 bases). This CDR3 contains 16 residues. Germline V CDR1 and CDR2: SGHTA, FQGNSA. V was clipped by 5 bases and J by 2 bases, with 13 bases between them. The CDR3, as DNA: TGTGCCAGCAGCCTCGGGGGGGTAACCTATAATTCACCCCTCCACTTT. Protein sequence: CASSLGGVTYNSPLHF.

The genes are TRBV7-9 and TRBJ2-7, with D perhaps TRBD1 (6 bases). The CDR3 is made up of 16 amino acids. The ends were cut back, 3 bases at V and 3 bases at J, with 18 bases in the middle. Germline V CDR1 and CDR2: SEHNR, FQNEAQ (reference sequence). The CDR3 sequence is CASSFLGETGIYEQYF. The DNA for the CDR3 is TGTGCCAGCAGCTTTCTCGGGGAGACAGGTATCTACGAGCAGTACTTC.